The present entry profiles one T cell receptor beta chain with its context. The table lists this clone with a few counts. Its target antigen remains unknown. No base-level quality is on record; no much larger clone is a single base apart. The CDR3 regions of human TCRbeta chains were analyzed by immunosequencing. As for how the authors treated the data: TCRs in the repertoires were compared against a reference library of SARS-CoV-2-specific TCRs that had been generated with the MIRA antigen-specificity platform. Breadth was defined as the fraction of unique TCRs that were SARS-CoV-2-associated, and depth was defined as the fraction of total T cells that were SARS-CoV-2-associated. Each spike-specific TCR was assigned to its reactive spike region and to a CD4 or CD8 class using the MIRA data. Log10-transformed breadth and depth values were compared by one-way ANOVA with Sidak's multiple comparisons tests. TCRdb stores this immuneACCESS table with in-frame sequences only. Part of the clones is absent; in the studies checked, under half of the shortfall reflects unresolved V genes, and no reason is known for the rest. That table is the source of V, J and clone size, and D and trimming were worked out from the DNA. This sample is represented by about 21,000 clones; around 82% of them were singletons. The top ten clonotypes cover approximately 46% of the sample.

The data were taken from a study of T cell responses to AZD1222 COVID-19 vaccine (dated by TCRdb to the early 2020s). Looking at the study overall: AZD1222 recipients with second doses at about 4 weeks or about 12 weeks were pooled, because spike-specific TCR depth and breadth did not differ between schedules. A total of roughly 240 trial participants underwent TCR sequencing, of whom 207 received two doses of AZD1222 and about 26 received two doses of the MenACWY control vaccine. Trial participants were enrolled into age subgroups of 18-55, 56-69 and 70-plus years, which contained 148, 28 and 57 TCR-sequenced participants, respectively.

In the paper's terms, the time point label means: baseline before first vaccination. Vaccinee samples came from UK trials COV001 and COV002, including a single-blind randomized controlled phase 2/3 trial of AZD1222 (ChAdOx1 nCoV-19) in healthy adults. For TCRbeta chain sequencing, PBMC samples from trial participants were taken at day 0 and at day 28 after the second dose. V is pared back by 1 base and J by 8 bases, with 17 bases lying between the germline termini. From the cysteine up to the phenylalanine, the CDR3 has a length of 15 residues. The CDR3 DNA has 45 bases and is translated from base 1. The germline V gene provides CDR1 KGHSH and CDR2 LQKENI. Broader findings and caveats from the paper: Most participants were white British and females outnumbered males, and the authors suggested that clonal diversity may have been underestimated. Spike-specific TCR breadth and depth rose significantly after two AZD1222 doses compared with day 0 and with MenACWY recipients. Only five to seven AZD1222 recipients were SARS-CoV-2 seropositive at baseline, limiting conclusions about previously exposed vaccinees. Because no samples from the day 14 peak response were available, repertoires could be characterized only after the peak T cell response. Reportedly, almost half of the unique spike-specific TCRs recognized epitopes lying outside the regions that are mutated in the B.1.351 and B.1.1.7 variants. CD4 TCRs associated with the vaccine covered the entire spike protein, and the dominant responses were in regions 160-218 and 743-854. In the small 56-69-year group, the increase in depth fell short of significance, most likely because of low power.

The chain is encoded by TRBV18 joined to TRBJ1-2; no D gene is confidently identified. The starting material was peripheral blood, obtained on day 0 of AZD1222 vaccination. The clonotype was recovered from an adult in good health. The CDR3 region: CASSPRQQKGRGYTF. The DNA reads TGTGCCAGCTCACCACGTCAACAGAAGGGAAGGGGCTACACCTTC.